The entry below describes one TCR beta chain. The data were obtained in a study of patients and donors after allogeneic stem cell transplantation. V shed 5 bases and J shed 8 bases, with 17 bases lying between them. CDR3 length: 14 residues. The germline V gene has CDR1 SGHRS and CDR2 YFSETQ. Each CDR3 protein gets one entry after TCRdb re-called the RT-PCR reads with MiXCR. Of 200,000 to 250,000 distinct CDR3 sequences detected, around 41% appear once; the ten largest clones hold roughly 10%. The V call is TRBV5-1, the J call TRBJ2-4; no firm D call. The specimen sequenced was blood, either unsorted or a sorted T cell fraction (not recorded which). This TCR was recovered from a human donor who was either an allogeneic HSCT recipient or a stem cell or donor lymphocyte infusion donor (not recorded which). It is not recorded whose cells these are; they may come from a transplant donor. CDR3 nucleotides: TGCGCCAGCAGTCATGCATCAGAAGAGCACATTCAGTACTTC. Translating it yields CASSHASEEHIQYF.